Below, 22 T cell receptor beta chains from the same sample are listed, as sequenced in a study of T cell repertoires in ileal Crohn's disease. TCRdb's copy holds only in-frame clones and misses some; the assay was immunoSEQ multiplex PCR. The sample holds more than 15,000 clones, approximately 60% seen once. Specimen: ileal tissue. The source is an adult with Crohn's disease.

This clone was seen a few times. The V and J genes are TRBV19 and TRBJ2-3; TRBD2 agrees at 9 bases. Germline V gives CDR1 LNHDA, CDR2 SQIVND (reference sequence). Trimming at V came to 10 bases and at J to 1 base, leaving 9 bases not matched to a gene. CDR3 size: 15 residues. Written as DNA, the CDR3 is TGTGCCACACGGGTAGCGGGGGCGGGCACAGATACGCAGTATTTT. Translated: CATRVAGAGTDTQYF.

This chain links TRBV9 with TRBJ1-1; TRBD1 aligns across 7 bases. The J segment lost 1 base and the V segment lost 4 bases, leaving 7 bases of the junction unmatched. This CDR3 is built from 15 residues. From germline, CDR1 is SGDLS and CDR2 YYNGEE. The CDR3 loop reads CASSPAGTENTEAFF. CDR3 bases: TGTGCCAGCAGCCCAGCCGGGACAGAGAACACTGAAGCTTTCTTT.

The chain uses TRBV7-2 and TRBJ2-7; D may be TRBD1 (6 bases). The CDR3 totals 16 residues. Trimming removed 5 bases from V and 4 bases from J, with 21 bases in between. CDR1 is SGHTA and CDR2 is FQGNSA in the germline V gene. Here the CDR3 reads CASSQNGQGFVYEQYF. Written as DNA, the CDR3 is TGTGCCAGCAGCCAGAACGGGCAGGGGTTCGTTTACGAGCAGTACTTC.

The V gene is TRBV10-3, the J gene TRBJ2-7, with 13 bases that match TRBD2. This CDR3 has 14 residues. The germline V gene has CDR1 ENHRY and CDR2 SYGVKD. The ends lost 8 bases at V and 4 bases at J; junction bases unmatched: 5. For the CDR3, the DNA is TGTGCCATCCGGACTAGCGGGAGTGTTTACGAGCAGTACTTC. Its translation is CAIRTSGSVYEQYF.

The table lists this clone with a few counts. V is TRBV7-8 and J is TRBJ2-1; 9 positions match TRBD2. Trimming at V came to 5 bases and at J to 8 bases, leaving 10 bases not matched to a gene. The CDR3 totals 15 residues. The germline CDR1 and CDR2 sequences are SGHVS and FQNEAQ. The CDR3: CASSQWGLALHEQFF. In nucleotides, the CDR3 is TGTGCCAGCAGCCAATGGGGACTAGCATTACATGAGCAGTTCTTC. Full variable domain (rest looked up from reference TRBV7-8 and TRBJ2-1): GAGVSQSPRYKVAKRGQDVALRCDPISGHVSLFWYQQALGQGPEFLTYFQNEAQLDKSGLPSDRFFAERPEGSVSTLKIQRTQQEDSAVYLCASSQWGLALHEQFFGPGTRLTVL.

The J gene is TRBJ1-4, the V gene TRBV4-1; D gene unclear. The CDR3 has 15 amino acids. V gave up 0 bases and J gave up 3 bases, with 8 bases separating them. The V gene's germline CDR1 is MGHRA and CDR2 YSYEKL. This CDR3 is CASSQDFQANEKLFF. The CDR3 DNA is TGCGCCAGCAGCCAAGATTTCCAGGCTAATGAAAAACTGTTTTTT.

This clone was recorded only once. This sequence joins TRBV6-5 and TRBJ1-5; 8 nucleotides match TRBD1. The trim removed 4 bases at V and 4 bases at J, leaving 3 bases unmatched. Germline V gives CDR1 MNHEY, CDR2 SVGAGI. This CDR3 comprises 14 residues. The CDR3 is CASSSRDRNQPQHF. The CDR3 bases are TGTGCCAGCAGTTCCCGGGACAGGAATCAGCCCCAGCATTTT.

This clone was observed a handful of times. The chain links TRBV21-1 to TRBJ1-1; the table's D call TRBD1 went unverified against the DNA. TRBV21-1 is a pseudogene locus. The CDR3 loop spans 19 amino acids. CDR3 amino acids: CASSKIPGQGGAMNTEAFF. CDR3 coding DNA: TGTGCCAGCAGCAAAATCCCTGGACAGGGTGGGGCAATGAACACTGAAGCTTTCTTT.

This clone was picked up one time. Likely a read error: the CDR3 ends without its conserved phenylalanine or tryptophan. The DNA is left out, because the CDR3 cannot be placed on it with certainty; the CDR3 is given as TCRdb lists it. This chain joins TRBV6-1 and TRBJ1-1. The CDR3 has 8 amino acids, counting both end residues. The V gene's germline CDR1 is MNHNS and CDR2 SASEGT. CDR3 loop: CASSFGGR.

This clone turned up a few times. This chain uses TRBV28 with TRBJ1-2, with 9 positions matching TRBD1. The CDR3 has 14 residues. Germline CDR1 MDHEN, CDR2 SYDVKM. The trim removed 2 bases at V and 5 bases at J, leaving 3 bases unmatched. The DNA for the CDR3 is TGTGCCAGCAGTTTAAGCGACAGGGGGTATGGCTACACCTTC. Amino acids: CASSLSDRGYGYTF.

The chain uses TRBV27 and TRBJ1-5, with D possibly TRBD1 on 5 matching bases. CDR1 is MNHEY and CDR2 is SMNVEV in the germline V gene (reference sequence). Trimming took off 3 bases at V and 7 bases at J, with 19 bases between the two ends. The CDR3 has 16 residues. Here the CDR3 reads CASSFDARGSRQPQHF. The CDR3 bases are TGTGCCAGCAGTTTTGACGCACGGGGGAGCCGACAGCCCCAGCATTTT.

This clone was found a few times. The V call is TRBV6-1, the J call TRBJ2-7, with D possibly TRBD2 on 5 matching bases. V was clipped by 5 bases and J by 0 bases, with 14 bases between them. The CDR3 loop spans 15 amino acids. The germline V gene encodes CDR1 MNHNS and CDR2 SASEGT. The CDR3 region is CASSLSEVSSYEQYF. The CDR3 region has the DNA TGTGCCAGCAGTTTGTCGGAGGTGAGCTCCTACGAGCAGTACTTC.

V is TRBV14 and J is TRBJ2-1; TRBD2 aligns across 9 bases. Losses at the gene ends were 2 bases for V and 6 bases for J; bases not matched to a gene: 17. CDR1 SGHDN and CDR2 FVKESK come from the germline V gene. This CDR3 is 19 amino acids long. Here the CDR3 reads CASSQRAEEREVPLNEQFF. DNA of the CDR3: TGTGCCAGCAGCCAAAGGGCTGAGGAGCGGGAGGTTCCTCTCAATGAGCAGTTCTTC.

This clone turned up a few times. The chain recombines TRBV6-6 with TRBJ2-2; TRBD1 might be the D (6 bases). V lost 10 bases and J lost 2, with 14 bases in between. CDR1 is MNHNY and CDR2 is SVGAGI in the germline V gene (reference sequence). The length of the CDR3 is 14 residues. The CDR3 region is CATQDSLNTGELFF. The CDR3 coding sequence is TGTGCCACCCAGGACAGTCTCAACACCGGGGAGCTGTTTTTT.

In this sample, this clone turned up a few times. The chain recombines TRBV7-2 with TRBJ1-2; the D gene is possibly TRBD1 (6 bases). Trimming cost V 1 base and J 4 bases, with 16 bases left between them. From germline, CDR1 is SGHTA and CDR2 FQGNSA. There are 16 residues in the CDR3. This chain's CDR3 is CASSLGEGGRIYGYTF. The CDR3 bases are TGTGCCAGCAGCTTAGGGGAAGGGGGACGGATCTATGGCTACACCTTC.

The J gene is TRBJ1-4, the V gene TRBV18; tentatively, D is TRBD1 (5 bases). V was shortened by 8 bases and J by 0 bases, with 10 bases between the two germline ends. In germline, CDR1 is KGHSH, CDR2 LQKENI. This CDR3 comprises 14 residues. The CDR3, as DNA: TGTGCCAGCGGCGGGACCTCAACTAATGAAAAACTGTTTTTT. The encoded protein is CASGGTSTNEKLFF.

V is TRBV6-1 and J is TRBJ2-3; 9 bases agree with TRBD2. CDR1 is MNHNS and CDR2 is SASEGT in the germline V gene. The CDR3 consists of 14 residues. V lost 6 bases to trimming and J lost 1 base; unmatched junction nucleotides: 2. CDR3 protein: CASRGGGGTDTQYF. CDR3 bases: TGTGCCAGCAGGGGCGGGGGGGGCACAGATACGCAGTATTTT.

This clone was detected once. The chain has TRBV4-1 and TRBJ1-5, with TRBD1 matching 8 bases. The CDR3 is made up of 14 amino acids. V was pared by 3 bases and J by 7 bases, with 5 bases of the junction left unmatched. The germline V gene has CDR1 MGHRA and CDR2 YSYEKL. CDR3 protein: CASSHAGGSQPQHF. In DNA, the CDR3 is TGCGCCAGCAGCCACGCAGGGGGCTCGCAGCCCCAGCATTTT.

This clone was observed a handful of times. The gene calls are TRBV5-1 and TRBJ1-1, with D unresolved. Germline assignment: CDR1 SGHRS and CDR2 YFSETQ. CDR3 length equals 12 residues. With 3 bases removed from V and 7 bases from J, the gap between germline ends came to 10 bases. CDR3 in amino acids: CASSSGEVEAFF. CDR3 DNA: TGCGCCAGCAGCTCCGGGGAGGTTGAAGCTTTCTTT.

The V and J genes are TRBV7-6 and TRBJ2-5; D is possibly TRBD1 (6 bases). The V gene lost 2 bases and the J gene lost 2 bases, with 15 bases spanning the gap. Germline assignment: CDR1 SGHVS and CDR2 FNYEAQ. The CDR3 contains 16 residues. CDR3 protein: CASSLPHRAGQETQYF. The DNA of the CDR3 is TGTGCCAGCAGCTTACCCCACAGGGCCGGGCAAGAGACCCAGTACTTC.

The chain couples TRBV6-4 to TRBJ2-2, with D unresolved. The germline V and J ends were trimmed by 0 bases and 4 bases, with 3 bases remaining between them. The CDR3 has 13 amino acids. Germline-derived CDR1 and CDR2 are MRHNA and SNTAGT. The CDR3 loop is CASSDSSTGELFF. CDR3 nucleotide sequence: TGTGCCAGCAGTGACTCGAGCACCGGGGAGCTGTTTTTT.

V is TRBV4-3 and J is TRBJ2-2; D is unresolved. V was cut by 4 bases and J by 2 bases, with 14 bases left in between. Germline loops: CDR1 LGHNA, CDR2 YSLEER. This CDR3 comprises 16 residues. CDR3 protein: CASSPFRSINTGELFF. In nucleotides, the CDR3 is TGCGCCAGCAGCCCTTTCAGGTCGATCAACACCGGGGAGCTGTTTTTT.